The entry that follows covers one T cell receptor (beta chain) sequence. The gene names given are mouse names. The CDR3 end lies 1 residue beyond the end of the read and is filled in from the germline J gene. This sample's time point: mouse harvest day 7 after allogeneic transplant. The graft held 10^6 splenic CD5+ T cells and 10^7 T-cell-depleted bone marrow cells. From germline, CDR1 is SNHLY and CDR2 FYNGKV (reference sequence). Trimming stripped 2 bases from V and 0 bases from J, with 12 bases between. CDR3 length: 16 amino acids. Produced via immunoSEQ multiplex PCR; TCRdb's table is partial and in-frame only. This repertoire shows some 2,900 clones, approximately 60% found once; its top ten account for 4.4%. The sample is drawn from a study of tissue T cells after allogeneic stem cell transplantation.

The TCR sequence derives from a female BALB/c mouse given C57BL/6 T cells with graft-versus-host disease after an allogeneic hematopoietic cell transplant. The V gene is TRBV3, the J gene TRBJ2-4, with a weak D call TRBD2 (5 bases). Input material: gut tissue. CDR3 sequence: CASSLRAGSSQNTLYF. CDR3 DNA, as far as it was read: TGTGCCAGCAGCTTAAGGGCTGGGAGTAGTCAAAACACCTTGTAC.